This T cell receptor beta chain was retrieved from a study of blood T cell repertoires in COVID-19. Study-level information: Some COVID-19 samples were acute and others convalescent; all came from the United States, Italy and Spain. T cells, B-cell-depleted T cells, or PBMCs supplied cDNA or gDNA.

Patients in Seattle were enrolled during active infection, then followed longitudinally. In germline, CDR1 is ENHRY, CDR2 SYGVKD. Unmatched junction bases numbered 7, after V lost 6 bases and J lost 6 bases. CDR3 length equals 13 residues. Per the authors' pipeline: Amplification from reference gene primers served as the basis for estimated nucleated cell counts. Assay: immunoSEQ multiplex PCR; the TCRdb copy retains only in-frame clones and omits some. For V, J and clone size, that table is used; D and trimming come from the DNA. Found here are roughly 30,000 clones, nearly 90% of them singletons; the top ten hold roughly 8.2%.

The sample comprised peripheral blood. J is TRBJ2-7 and V is TRBV10-3; 8 bases agree with TRBD1. The clonotype comes from a man aged 60-69 years with COVID-19, enrolled during active disease. Here the CDR3 DNA reads TGTGCCATCAGGGACAGGGATTCGCCCGAGCAGTACTTC. Translating it yields CAIRDRDSPEQYF.